This entry lists 16 T cell receptor beta chains sequenced from one sample in a study of CXCR3-negative and CXCR3-positive naive CD8 T cells (dated by TCRdb to between 2018 and 2021). General study outcomes and caveats: Compared with CXCR3-negative naive cells, CXCR3-positive naive cells had TRB CDR3s with higher hydrophobicity (lower Kidera factor 4), lower energy, and higher strength and volume indices.

These receptors' antigens are unknown. The run used a NextSeq 550. The Human TCR Profiling Kit (MiLaboratory) was used to make UMI-labeled 5' RACE TRB cDNA libraries. TCRdb reprocessed the reads, reporting each CDR3 protein sequence once and no DNA. This sample's table carries 55,000 to 65,000 distinct CDR3 sequences. About 0.57% of the sample comes from the top ten. What was sequenced was naive CXCR3+ CD8+ T cells from blood. The cell subset or site label of this sample denotes: CD45RO-CCR7+CD27+CD95- naive CD8+ T cells expressing CXCR3 (TNR3+). These receptor sequences come from a human donor in good health. Some clones in this sample may be carry-over from other donors' samples.

V usage is TRBV20-1 and J usage is TRBJ2-7; lacking DNA, the TRBD2 call made by TCRdb goes unchecked. Germline loops: CDR1 DFQATT, CDR2 SNEGSKA (reference sequence). The CDR3 length is 17 residues. This chain's CDR3 is CSARGLAGGPYAYEQYF.

V gene TRBV5-1 combines with J gene TRBJ2-1; TCRdb's assignment of TRBD1 cannot be checked, as there is no DNA. Looked up from germline, CDR1 is SGHRS and CDR2 is YFSETQ. This CDR3 region has 14 residues. Here the CDR3 reads CASSFNRATDEQFF.

The chain employs TRBV7-8 and TRBJ2-3; TCRdb indicates TRBD1, and absent DNA this call remains unverified. Germline CDR1 SGHVS, CDR2 FQNEAQ. The CDR3 is made up of 17 amino acids. The CDR3 is CASTTDRHKTSTDTQYF.

This chain connects TRBV20-1 to TRBJ1-1. CDR3 length: 14 residues. Per germline, CDR1 DFQATT and CDR2 SNEGSKA (reference sequence). CDR3 residues: CSARVKRTNTEAFF.

This chain connects TRBV18 to TRBJ1-6. This CDR3 is 14 amino acids long. From germline, CDR1 is KGHSH and CDR2 LQKENI. This CDR3 is CASSGRQLDSPLHF.

This chain joins TRBV4-1 and TRBJ1-1. Looked up from germline, CDR1 is MGHRA and CDR2 is YSYEKL. The CDR3 has 14 amino acids. The CDR3 reads CASSQERQNTEAFF.

V gene TRBV4-2 combines with J gene TRBJ2-7; the TCRdb call, TRBD1, lacks DNA for checking. The CDR3 extends over 15 amino acids. Germline V gives CDR1 LGHNA, CDR2 YNFKEQ. CDR3 sequence reads: CASSQDPGRNYEQYF.

The chain has TRBV5-5 and TRBJ2-2; the D call of TRBD2 rests on TCRdb alone, since no DNA is present to check it. From germline, CDR1 is SGHKS and CDR2 YYEKEE (reference sequence). CDR3 size: 18 residues. This CDR3 is CASTLRGPGGLGTGELFF.

The chain's CDR3 is CASTWDRGGEQYF. The gene calls are TRBV27 and TRBJ2-7; TCRdb outputs TRBD1, but without DNA this stays unchecked. From germline, CDR1 is MNHEY and CDR2 SMNVEV (reference sequence). CDR3 size: 13 residues.

J is TRBJ2-1 and V is TRBV6-5; the D call of TRBD1 rests on TCRdb alone, since no DNA is present to check it. Germline V gene lookup returns CDR1 MNHEY and CDR2 SVGAGI. The CDR3 totals 15 residues. CDR3: CASAPGRTSYNEQFF.

The chain links TRBV29-1 to TRBJ2-7; TCRdb designates TRBD1, a call that cannot be tested without DNA. There are 13 residues in the CDR3. Looked up from germline, CDR1 is SQVTM and CDR2 is ANQGSEA. The CDR3 reads CSVTLDGNLEQYF.

The chain joins TRBV29-1 to TRBJ2-5; TCRdb outputs TRBD2, but without DNA this stays unchecked. The germline gives CDR1 SQVTM, CDR2 ANQGSEA. CDR3 length: 13 amino acids. CDR3 protein: CSVRLAGIETQYF.

The chain is built from TRBV12-3 or TRBV12-4 and TRBJ1-1; without DNA, the TCRdb call of TRBD1 cannot be checked. This CDR3 has 13 amino acids. The CDR3 is CASRPGTGIRAFF.

V usage is TRBV27 and J usage is TRBJ2-7. The CDR3 extends over 14 amino acids. CDR1 and CDR2 from the germline V gene are MNHEY and SMNVEV (reference sequence). The chain's CDR3 is CASSLSLTSYEQYF.

The chain recombines TRBV19 with TRBJ2-7; TCRdb's D call, TRBD1, is unchecked because there is no DNA. Germline CDR1 reads LNHDA; CDR2 reads SQIVND (reference sequence). The CDR3 is made up of 14 amino acids. The CDR3 loop reads CASSMSGDFYEQYF.

V is TRBV6-1 and J is TRBJ2-7; TCRdb proposes TRBD1, but this gene call is untestable without DNA. Germline V lookup: CDR1 MNHNS, CDR2 SASEGT. The length of the CDR3 is 14 residues. The CDR3 loop is CASSEQGASDEQYF.